Each of the 25 T cell receptor beta chains below was sequenced from the same sample in a study of lymphopenia after photon versus proton radiotherapy. Only in-frame clones appear in the TCRdb table, and some are missing; sequencing was by immunoSEQ multiplex PCR. The table has some 70,000 clones, around 87% seen once. The specimen comprised peripheral blood, sampled from a patient treated with proton-based radiotherapy. Source of these receptors: a man at least 80 years old with esophageal cancer.

Here the CDR3 DNA reads TGTGCCAGCAGCCCCTATACAGGGGGGTACAATGAGCAGTTCTTC. Its protein product is CASSPYTGGYNEQFF. J is TRBJ2-1 and V is TRBV11-2, with 8 bases lining up with TRBD1. CDR3 length equals 15 residues. Per the germline V gene, CDR1 is SGHAT and CDR2 is FQNNGV. V shed 5 bases, J shed 4 bases, and the junction held 7 bases outside the gene matches.

The chain is built from TRBV4-1 and TRBJ1-5, with 7 nucleotides matching TRBD1. CDR1 is MGHRA, CDR2 YSYEKL, per germline. J lost 7 bases, V lost 0 bases, and 6 bases had no gene match. The CDR3 runs to 15 residues. CDR3 residues: CASSQDDRVGQPQHF. CDR3 coding DNA: TGCGCCAGCAGCCAAGACGACAGGGTGGGCCAGCCCCAGCATTTT.

The V and J genes are TRBV7-9 and TRBJ1-1; unclear D gene. Trimming shortened V by 5 bases and J by 6 bases, and 7 bases separated the two germline ends. CDR1 SEHNR and CDR2 FQNEAQ come from the germline V gene (reference sequence). The CDR3 is 11 amino acids. The CDR3 coding sequence is TGTGCCAGCAGCCACTCCCCTGAAGCTTTCTTT. It translates to CASSHSPEAFF.

This chain links TRBV5-1 with TRBJ1-1; TRBD1 agrees at 7 bases. The CDR3 is 14 amino acids. CDR1 and CDR2 from the germline V gene are SGHRS and YFSETQ. Trimming cost V 4 bases and J 11 bases; bases outside gene matches: 14. Here the CDR3 reads CASSLGTVQADAFF. CDR3 nucleotide sequence: TGCGCCAGCAGCCTAGGGACAGTTCAGGCGGATGCTTTCTTT.

V usage is TRBV5-1 and J usage is TRBJ1-4; D unclear. V was shortened by 5 bases and J by 5 bases, with 19 bases between the two germline ends. Per the germline V gene, CDR1 is SGHRS and CDR2 is YFSETQ. The CDR3 has 16 amino acids. CDR3 region: CASSSGSSLTNEKLFF. The DNA of the CDR3 is TGCGCCAGCAGTTCCGGGAGCTCCCTTACGAATGAAAAACTGTTTTTT.

The chain recombines TRBV14 with TRBJ2-7, with 8 bases lining up with TRBD1. Looked up from germline, CDR1 is SGHDN and CDR2 is FVKESK. The CDR3 is 14 residues long. Trimming took 4 bases from V and 5 from J; bases not matched to a gene: 7. CDR3 protein: CASSLGQGFHEQYF. For the CDR3, the DNA is TGTGCCAGCAGCCTTGGACAGGGCTTTCACGAGCAGTACTTC.

This chain joins TRBV4-3 and TRBJ1-1, with 9 positions matching TRBD1. Germline V gene data show CDR1 as LGHNA and CDR2 as YSLEER. The V gene end was trimmed by 3 bases and the J gene end by 5 bases; junction bases not matched to a gene: 19. The CDR3 runs to 19 residues. The CDR3 is CASSQNPGTGFEAYTEAFF. The CDR3 DNA reads as TGCGCCAGCAGCCAGAATCCCGGGACAGGGTTTGAGGCCTATACTGAAGCTTTCTTT.

This clone occurred once. The rearrangement joins TRBV6-5 to TRBJ2-2; 8 nucleotides match TRBD2. J was trimmed by 4 bases and V by 7 bases; bases with no gene match: 8. Germline CDR1 and CDR2: MNHEY and SVGAGI. The CDR3 is 15 amino acids. CDR3 protein: CASTESGGRTGELFF. CDR3 nucleotides: TGTGCCAGCACCGAGTCGGGGGGGCGCACCGGGGAGCTGTTTTTT.

The chain recombines TRBV9 with TRBJ1-1, with TRBD1 matching over 8 bases. Looked up from germline, CDR1 is SGDLS and CDR2 is YYNGEE. The J segment lost 3 bases and the V segment lost 2 bases, leaving 3 bases of the junction unmatched. CDR3 length: 14 amino acids. Here the CDR3 DNA reads TGTGCCAGCAGCGTCGACAGGGGTGACACTGAAGCTTTCTTT. It yields the protein CASSVDRGDTEAFF.

This chain links TRBV6-5 with TRBJ1-1, with D perhaps matching TRBD1 (6 bases). The V end was cut by 8 bases, the J end by 5 bases, with 18 bases between. The CDR3 totals 14 residues. Germline V gene sequence: CDR1 MNHEY, CDR2 SVGAGI. The CDR3 DNA follows: TGTGCCAGCTCCCCGGGGGCGAAGATAACTGAAGCTTTCTTT. Protein product: CASSPGAKITEAFF.

CDR3 amino acids: CASSLEDRVGGYTF. CDR3 in DNA: TGTGCCAGCAGCTTAGAGGACAGGGTCGGTGGCTACACCTTC. The chain employs TRBV7-2 and TRBJ1-2, with 8 bases matching TRBD1. This CDR3 is built from 14 residues. The junction had 5 bases not matched to a gene; V was cut back by 1 base and J by 7 bases. The germline V gene has CDR1 SGHTA and CDR2 FQGNSA. Using reference TRBV7-2 and TRBJ1-2 for the parts outside the CDR3, the full variable domain is GAGVSQSPSNKVTEKGKDVELRCDPISGHTALYWYRQSLGQGLEFLIYFQGNSAPDKSGLPSDRFSAERTGGSVSTLTIQRTQQEDSAVYLCASSLEDRVGGYTFGSGTRLTVV.

The chain employs TRBV12-5 and TRBJ2-7; D is perhaps TRBD1 (6 bases). From germline, CDR1 is LGHNT and CDR2 FRNRAP. The CDR3 length is 12 residues. Trimming left V 1 base short and J 7 bases short, with 8 bases between. The CDR3 loop is CASGLGGHEQYF. The DNA of the CDR3 is TGTGCTAGTGGTTTGGGGGGGCATGAGCAGTACTTC.

The chain joins TRBV9 to TRBJ1-5; 8 positions match TRBD1. Germline V gene sequence: CDR1 SGDLS, CDR2 YYNGEE. With 3 bases clipped from V and 7 bases from J, the junction kept 6 bases outside the gene matches. The CDR3 has 14 residues. CDR3 sequence (DNA): TGTGCCAGCAGCGGGACAGGGCGGTACCAGCCCCAGCATTTT. Residues: CASSGTGRYQPQHF.

This rearrangement joins TRBV4-1 to TRBJ1-5; D call uncertain. The V and J ends lost 4 bases and 9 bases respectively, with 13 bases between them. The germline gives CDR1 MGHRA, CDR2 YSYEKL. The CDR3 length is 13 residues. CDR3 DNA sequence: TGCGCCAGCAGCCCCGGGGAACAGAGGCCCCAGCATTTT. Translation gives CASSPGEQRPQHF.

This rearrangement joins TRBV2 to TRBJ2-7; the D gene is possibly TRBD2 (5 bases). The CDR3 consists of 14 residues. The V gene's germline CDR1 is SNHLY and CDR2 FYNNEI. V was cut by 5 bases and J by 0 bases, with 11 bases left in between. Written as DNA, the CDR3 is TGTGCCAGCAGTCCGAGCGGCTTCTCCTACGAGCAGTACTTC. Encoded protein: CASSPSGFSYEQYF.

The chain carries TRBV6-1 and TRBJ1-5; D not certain. The CDR3 consists of 13 residues. Germline values: CDR1 MNHNS, CDR2 SASEGT. Between the trimmed V and J ends, which lost 8 bases and 3 bases, there was a span of 11 bases. The CDR3 nucleotides are TGTGCCAGCCTGAACGGACCCAATCAGCCCCAGCATTTT. This translates into CASLNGPNQPQHF.

V and J are TRBV5-1 and TRBJ2-5; D possibly corresponds to TRBD1 (5 bases). The J call may be in error: the DNA end matches TRBJ2-7 better. Germline CDR1 SGHRS, CDR2 YFSETQ. This CDR3 contains 14 residues. This CDR3 is CASSLEQAPYEQYF. For the CDR3, the DNA is TGCGCCAGCAGCTTGGAACAGGCCCCCTACGAGCAGTACTTC.

The chain employs TRBV6-5 and TRBJ2-1; D gene uncertain. The CDR3 runs 15 residues. Germline-derived CDR1 and CDR2 are MNHEY and SVGAGI. The V and J ends lost 6 bases and 0 bases respectively, with 12 bases between them. The DNA of the CDR3 is TGTGCCAGCAGCCGTCAAGTGAGCTCCTACAATGAGCAGTTCTTC. Its protein is CASSRQVSSYNEQFF.

The V call is TRBV27, the J call TRBJ2-1; TRBD1 matches at 9 bases. The CDR3 contains 15 residues. With 5 bases clipped from V and 9 bases from J, the junction kept 11 bases outside the gene matches. Germline V gene lookup returns CDR1 MNHEY and CDR2 SMNVEV (reference sequence). The CDR3 DNA reads TGTGCCAGCAGTGTCGACAGGGGGTGGATGGGTGAGCAGTTCTTC. It specifies CASSVDRGWMGEQFF.

Of note for this clone: Mismatch with germline at one junction end may stem from a read error. The chain couples TRBV4-1 to TRBJ2-4, with D hard to call. The CDR3 loop spans 12 amino acids. Germline V gives CDR1 MGHRA, CDR2 YSYEKL. The CDR3 DNA follows: TGCGCCAGCAGCCAAGATTTTATAAGGATTTGGTTT. It is translated as CASSQDFIRIWF.

This clone was recorded only once. This chain links TRBV7-2 with TRBJ1-5; D uncertain. CDR1 is SGHTA, CDR2 FQGNSA, per germline. V lost 5 bases to trimming and J lost 4 bases, with 15 bases between them. This CDR3 contains 15 residues. This chain's CDR3 is CASSLELAANQPQHF. The CDR3 DNA is TGTGCCAGCAGCCTAGAGCTGGCAGCTAATCAGCCCCAGCATTTT.

The chain joins TRBV12-5 to TRBJ1-5; the D gene is possibly TRBD1 (5 bases). This CDR3 comprises 17 residues. V lost 0 bases to trimming and J lost 0 bases, with 12 bases between them. The germline V gene has CDR1 LGHNT and CDR2 FRNRAP. The CDR3 DNA reads as TGTGCTAGTGGTTTGGTACTTGGGGACTATAGCAATCAGCCCCAGCATTTT. Translating gives CASGLVLGDYSNQPQHF.

This chain connects TRBV30 to TRBJ1-2; D ambiguous. Germline V gene data show CDR1 as GTSNPN and CDR2 as SVGIG (reference sequence). V was pared by 1 base and J by 4 bases, with 13 bases between. The CDR3 has 14 residues. The CDR3 coding sequence is TGTGCCTGGAGTGATAACTCGGTTTTCTATGGCTACACCTTC. This gives the protein CAWSDNSVFYGYTF.

This clone appeared once. V gene TRBV7-2 combines with J gene TRBJ2-3, with D perhaps matching TRBD1 (6 bases). The germline V gene encodes CDR1 SGHTA and CDR2 FQGNSA. V was shortened by 1 base and J by 1 base, with 12 bases between the two germline ends. This CDR3 has 16 residues. The CDR3 spells CASSLGWGHGTDTQYF. The CDR3 DNA reads as TGTGCCAGCAGCTTAGGATGGGGGCACGGCACAGATACGCAGTATTTT.

Comments on this clone: Other DNA sequences in the sample encode the same CDR3. V and J are TRBV18 and TRBJ2-7, with TRBD1 matching over 8 bases. Per the germline V gene, CDR1 is KGHSH and CDR2 is LQKENI. V shed 6 bases, J shed 1 base, and the junction held 5 bases outside the gene matches. This CDR3 spans 14 amino acids. The chain's CDR3 is CASSPGTGSYEQYF. CDR3 sequence (DNA): TGTGCCAGCTCCCCCGGGACAGGATCCTACGAGCAGTACTTC.